This is a list of T cell receptor beta chains from one sample in a study of regulatory T cells in long-lasting Graves disease. TCRdb passed the multiplex PCR reads through MiXCR, listing each CDR3 protein once. Here the sample spans around 420,000 distinct CDR3 sequences, around a sixth being singletons. Sample: peripheral blood mononuclear cells (PBMCs), taken at new diagnosis, from a patient treated with antithyroid drugs. The receptors shown here come from a female donor with Graves disease. Both conserved end residues are part of each CDR3. Fields, in order: D gene, J gene, clone size, V gene, CDR3 length, CDR3 protein, CDR3 DNA. The D gene is left open where the match is weak. A row's size may be missing; if present it is once, few, many or a size class.

D gene: .
J gene: TRBJ1-6
clone size: many
V gene: TRBV2
CDR3 length: 15
CDR3 protein: CASSDVLGVDSPLHF
CDR3 DNA: TGTGCCAGCAGTGATGTTCTAGGCGTGGATTCACCCCTCCACTTT

D gene: .
J gene: TRBJ1-1
clone size: many
V gene: TRBV6-1
CDR3 length: 15
CDR3 protein: CASSEALGRLTEAFF
CDR3 DNA: TGTGCCAGCAGTGAAGCTTTGGGGAGACTCACTGAAGCTTTCTTT

D gene: .
J gene: TRBJ1-1
clone size: many
V gene: TRBV11-1
CDR3 length: 16
CDR3 protein: CASSYAPAMEYGEAFF
CDR3 DNA: TGTGCCAGCAGCTACGCGCCCGCTATGGAATATGGGGAAGCTTTCTTT

D gene: .
J gene: TRBJ2-1
clone size: .
V gene: TRBV4-1
CDR3 length: 14
CDR3 protein: CASSQSRPTRVWFF
CDR3 DNA: TGCGCCAGCAGCCAATCACGACCAACTAGGGTATGGTTCTTC

D gene: TRBD2
J gene: TRBJ2-1
clone size: .
V gene: TRBV20-1
CDR3 length: 15
CDR3 protein: CSARGSGRALNEQFF
CDR3 DNA: TGCAGTGCTAGGGGAAGCGGGAGGGCCCTCAATGAGCAGTTCTTC

D gene: TRBD1
J gene: TRBJ2-7
clone size: many
V gene: TRBV24-1
CDR3 length: 15
CDR3 protein: CATASAGTGAYEQYF
CDR3 DNA: TGTGCCACCGCGAGCGCCGGGACAGGGGCCTACGAGCAGTACTTC

D gene: .
J gene: TRBJ2-5
clone size: many
V gene: TRBV10-1
CDR3 length: 16
CDR3 protein: CASSEYLGSDQETQYF
CDR3 DNA: TGCGCCAGCAGTGAATACCTAGGTAGCGACCAAGAGACCCAGTACTTC

D gene: TRBD1
J gene: TRBJ2-7
clone size: .
V gene: TRBV7-3
CDR3 length: 16
CDR3 protein: CASSLQGAIGRYEQYF
CDR3 DNA: TGTGCCAGCAGCTTGCAGGGGGCCATAGGTCGCTACGAGCAGTACTTC

D gene: .
J gene: TRBJ2-7
clone size: many
V gene: TRBV6-1
CDR3 length: 13
CDR3 protein: CASSLGQLYEQYF
CDR3 DNA: TGTGCCAGCAGCCTCGGACAGCTCTACGAGCAGTACTTC

D gene: .
J gene: TRBJ2-5
clone size: many
V gene: TRBV2
CDR3 length: 15
CDR3 protein: CASRAGGGGQETQYF
CDR3 DNA: TGTGCCAGCAGGGCAGGAGGAGGGGGCCAAGAGACCCAGTACTTC

D gene: .
J gene: TRBJ2-6
clone size: many
V gene: TRBV9
CDR3 length: 16
CDR3 protein: CASSVGSISGANVLTF
CDR3 DNA: TGTGCCAGCAGCGTAGGGAGCATCTCTGGGGCCAACGTCCTGACTTTC

D gene: .
J gene: TRBJ2-1
clone size: few
V gene: TRBV24-1
CDR3 length: 14
CDR3 protein: CATSDPSGGGKAFF
CDR3 DNA: TGTGCCACCAGTGACCCCTCCGGTGGGGGGAAGGCGTTCTTC

D gene: TRBD1
J gene: TRBJ2-1
clone size: many
V gene: TRBV5-1
CDR3 length: 15
CDR3 protein: CASSLAAGGIDEQFF
CDR3 DNA: TGCGCCAGCAGCTTGGCCGCAGGGGGCATCGATGAGCAGTTCTTC